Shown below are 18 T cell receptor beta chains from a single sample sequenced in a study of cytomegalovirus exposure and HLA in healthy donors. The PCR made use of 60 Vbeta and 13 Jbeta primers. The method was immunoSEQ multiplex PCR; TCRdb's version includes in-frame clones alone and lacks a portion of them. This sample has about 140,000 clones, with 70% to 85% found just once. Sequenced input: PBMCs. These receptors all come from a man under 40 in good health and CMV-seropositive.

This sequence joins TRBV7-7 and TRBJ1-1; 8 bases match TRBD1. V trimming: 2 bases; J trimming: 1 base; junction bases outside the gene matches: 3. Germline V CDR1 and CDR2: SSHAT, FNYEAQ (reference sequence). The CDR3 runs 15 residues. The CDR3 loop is CASSLPGQANTEAFF. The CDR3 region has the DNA TGTGCCAGCAGCTTACCGGGACAGGCGAACACTGAAGCTTTCTTT.

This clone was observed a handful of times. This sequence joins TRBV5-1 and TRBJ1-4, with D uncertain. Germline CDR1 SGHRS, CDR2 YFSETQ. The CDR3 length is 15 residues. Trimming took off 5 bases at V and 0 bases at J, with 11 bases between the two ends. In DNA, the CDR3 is TGCGCCAGCAGATTCCTCGGTGCAACTAATGAAAAACTGTTTTTT. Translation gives CASRFLGATNEKLFF.

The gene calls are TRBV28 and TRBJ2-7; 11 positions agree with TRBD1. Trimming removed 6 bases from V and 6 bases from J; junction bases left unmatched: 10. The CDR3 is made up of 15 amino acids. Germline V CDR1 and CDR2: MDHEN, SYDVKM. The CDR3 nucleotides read TGTGCCAGCAGGGTTCGGGGGACAGGGGGGCCCGAGCAGTACTTC. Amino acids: CASRVRGTGGPEQYF.

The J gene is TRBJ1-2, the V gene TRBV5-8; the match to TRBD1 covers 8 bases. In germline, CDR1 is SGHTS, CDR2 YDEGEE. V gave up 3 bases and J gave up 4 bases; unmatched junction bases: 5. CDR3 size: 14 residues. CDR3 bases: TGTGCCAGCAGCTCACAGGGGGGGCGCTATGGCTACACCTTC. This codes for CASSSQGGRYGYTF.

The CDR3 spells CAIRPIGEDVAASSYEQYF. CDR3 DNA: TGTGCCATCAGACCCATCGGGGAGGACGTAGCGGCTAGCTCCTACGAGCAGTACTTC. The chain carries TRBV10-3 and TRBJ2-7, with TRBD2 as a possible D gene (6 bases). Trimming shortened V by 6 bases and J by 0 bases, and 27 bases separated the two germline ends. CDR3 length equals 19 residues. Germline CDR1 is ENHRY and CDR2 is SYGVKD.

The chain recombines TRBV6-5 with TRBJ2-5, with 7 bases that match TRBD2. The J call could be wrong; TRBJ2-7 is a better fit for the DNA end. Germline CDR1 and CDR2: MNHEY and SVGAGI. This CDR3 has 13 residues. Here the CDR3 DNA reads TGTGCCAGCAGTCCCTGGGAGGGCTACGAGCAGTACTTC. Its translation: CASSPWEGYEQYF.

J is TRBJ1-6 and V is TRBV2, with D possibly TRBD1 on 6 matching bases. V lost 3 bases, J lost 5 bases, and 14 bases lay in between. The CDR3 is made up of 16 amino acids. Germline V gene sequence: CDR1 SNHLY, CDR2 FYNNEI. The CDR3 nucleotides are TGTGCCAGCAGTGACCAGGACAGCTTCAATAATTCACCCCTCCACTTT. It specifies CASSDQDSFNNSPLHF. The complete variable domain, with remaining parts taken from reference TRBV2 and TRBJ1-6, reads EPEVTQTPSHQVTQMGQEVILRCVPISNHLYFYWYRQILGQKVEFLVSFYNNEISEKSEIFDDQFSVERPDGSNFTLKIRSTKLEDSAMYFCASSDQDSFNNSPLHFGNGTRLTVT.

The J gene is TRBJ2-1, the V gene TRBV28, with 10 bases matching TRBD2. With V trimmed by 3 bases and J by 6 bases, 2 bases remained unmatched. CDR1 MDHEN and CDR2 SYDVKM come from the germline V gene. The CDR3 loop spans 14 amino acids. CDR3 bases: TGTGCCAGCAGTTTCACTAGCGGGGCCAATGAGCAGTTCTTC. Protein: CASSFTSGANEQFF.

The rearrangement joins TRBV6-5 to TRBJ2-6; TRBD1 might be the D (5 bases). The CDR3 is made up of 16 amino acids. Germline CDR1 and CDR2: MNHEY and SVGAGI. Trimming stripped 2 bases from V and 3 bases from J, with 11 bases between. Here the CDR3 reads CASSYTQASGANVLTF. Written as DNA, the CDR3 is TGTGCCAGCAGTTACACACAGGCCAGTGGGGCCAACGTCCTGACTTTC.

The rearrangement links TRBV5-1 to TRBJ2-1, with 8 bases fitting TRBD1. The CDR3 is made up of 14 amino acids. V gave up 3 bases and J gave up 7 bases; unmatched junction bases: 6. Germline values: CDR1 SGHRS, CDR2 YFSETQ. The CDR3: CASSSSTGGNEQFF. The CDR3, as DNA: TGCGCCAGCAGCTCCTCTACAGGGGGGAATGAGCAGTTCTTC. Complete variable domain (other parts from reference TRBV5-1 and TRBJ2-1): KAGVTQTPRYLIKTRGQQVTLSCSPISGHRSVSWYQQTPGQGLQFLFEYFSETQRNKGNFPGRFSGRQFSNSRSEMNVSTLELGDSALYLCASSSSTGGNEQFFGPGTRLTVL.

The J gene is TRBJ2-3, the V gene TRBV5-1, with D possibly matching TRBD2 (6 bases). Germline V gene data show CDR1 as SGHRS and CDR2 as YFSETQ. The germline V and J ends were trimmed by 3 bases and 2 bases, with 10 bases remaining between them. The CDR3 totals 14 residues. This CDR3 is CASSWRGATDTQYF. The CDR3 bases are TGCGCCAGCAGCTGGCGGGGCGCCACAGATACGCAGTATTTT.

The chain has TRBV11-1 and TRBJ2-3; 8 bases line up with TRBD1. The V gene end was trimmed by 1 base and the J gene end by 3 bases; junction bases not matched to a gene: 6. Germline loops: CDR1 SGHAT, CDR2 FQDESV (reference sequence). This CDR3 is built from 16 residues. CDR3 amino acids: CASSLGPTGDTDTQYF. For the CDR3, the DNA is TGTGCCAGCAGCTTAGGGCCGACAGGGGATACAGATACGCAGTATTTT.

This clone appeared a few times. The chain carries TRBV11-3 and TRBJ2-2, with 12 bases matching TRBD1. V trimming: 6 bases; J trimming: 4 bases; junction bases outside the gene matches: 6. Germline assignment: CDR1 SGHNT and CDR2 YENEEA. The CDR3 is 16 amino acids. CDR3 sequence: CASRPGQGAGTGELFF. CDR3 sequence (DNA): TGTGCCAGCAGGCCGGGACAGGGGGCTGGCACCGGGGAGCTGTTTTTT.

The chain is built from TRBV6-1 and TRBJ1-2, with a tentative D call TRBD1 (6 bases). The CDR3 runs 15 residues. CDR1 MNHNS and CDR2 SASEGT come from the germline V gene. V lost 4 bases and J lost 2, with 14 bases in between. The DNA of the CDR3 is TGTGCCAGCAGTGTCAGGGGTACGGGGAACTATGGCTACACCTTC. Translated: CASSVRGTGNYGYTF.

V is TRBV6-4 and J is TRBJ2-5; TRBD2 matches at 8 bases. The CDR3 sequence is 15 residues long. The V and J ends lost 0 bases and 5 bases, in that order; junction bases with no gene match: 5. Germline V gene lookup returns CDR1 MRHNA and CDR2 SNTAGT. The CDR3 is CASSDSAGGSETQYF. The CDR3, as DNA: TGTGCCAGCAGTGACTCCGCGGGGGGAAGCGAGACCCAGTACTTC.

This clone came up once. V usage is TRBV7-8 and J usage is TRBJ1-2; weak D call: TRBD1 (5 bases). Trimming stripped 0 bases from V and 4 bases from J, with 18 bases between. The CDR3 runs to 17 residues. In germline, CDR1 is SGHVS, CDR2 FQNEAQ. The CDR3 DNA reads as TGTGCCAGCAGCTTAGCAACGGGGGGGGGACTAGCCTATGGCTACACCTTC. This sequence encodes CASSLATGGGLAYGYTF. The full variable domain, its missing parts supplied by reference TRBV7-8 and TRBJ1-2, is GAGVSQSPRYKVAKRGQDVALRCDPISGHVSLFWYQQALGQGPEFLTYFQNEAQLDKSGLPSDRFFAERPEGSVSTLKIQRTQQEDSAVYLCASSLATGGGLAYGYTFGSGTRLTVV.

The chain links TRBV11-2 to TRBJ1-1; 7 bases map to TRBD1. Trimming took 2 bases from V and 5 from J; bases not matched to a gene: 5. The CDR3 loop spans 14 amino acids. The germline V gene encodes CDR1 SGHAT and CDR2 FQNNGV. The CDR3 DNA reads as TGTGCCAGCAGCTTATGGCAGGGGGTAACTGAAGCTTTCTTT. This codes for CASSLWQGVTEAFF.

The CDR3 loop reads CASSPTGGQGENEQFF. The CDR3 coding sequence is TGTGCCAGCTCACCAACGGGTGGACAGGGAGAGAATGAGCAGTTCTTC. The chain carries TRBV18 and TRBJ2-1; TRBD1 aligns across 8 bases. This CDR3 spans 16 amino acids. The germline V gene encodes CDR1 KGHSH and CDR2 LQKENI. Unmatched junction bases numbered 10, after V lost 2 bases and J lost 7 bases.